Below, one T cell receptor (beta chain) is given with its context. Its target is not known. V was clipped by 0 bases and J by 6 bases, with 18 bases between them. This CDR3 spans 16 amino acids. In germline, CDR1 is SGHDN, CDR2 FVKESK. This record comes from a study of cytomegalovirus exposure and HLA in healthy donors. Study-wide results and caveats: A classifier reportedly called cytomegalovirus status with high sensitivity and specificity. A few CMV-associated chains were confirmed in vitro to be specific for CMV antigens.

The study ran its PCR with 60 Vbeta and 13 Jbeta primers. Clones were read by immunoSEQ multiplex PCR, and TCRdb kept only the in-frame ones, dropping some. The data contain 95,000 to 130,000 clones, around two thirds of them seen just once; the ten biggest clones take up roughly 9%. Healthy donors of bone marrow made up the group. Sequences were obtained from PBMCs. This sequence was found in a woman in her thirties or forties in good health and CMV-seropositive. The V gene is TRBV14, the J gene TRBJ2-7, with D maybe TRBD1 (6 bases). This CDR3 reads CASSQDGEAGVIEQYF. The CDR3 nucleotides read TGTGCCAGCAGCCAAGATGGAGAGGCAGGGGTCATCGAGCAGTACTTC.